The 24 T cell receptor beta chains reported below all come from one sample, sequenced in a study of blood T cell repertoires in COVID-19. Sequencing was performed with immunoSEQ multiplex PCR; in TCRdb, only in-frame clones are kept and a portion is missing. Of roughly 120,000 clones listed, about 90% were seen once; the top ten hold 25% to 30%. The specimen sequenced was peripheral blood. The source is a woman aged 70 to 79 with acute or convalescent COVID-19.

The gene calls are TRBV12-3 or TRBV12-4 and TRBJ1-1, with 9 bases lining up with TRBD1. V dropped 8 bases and J dropped 5; count of bases not matched to a gene: 6. This CDR3 spans 13 amino acids. CDR3 region: CASALDRGTEAFF. The DNA for the CDR3 is TGTGCCAGCGCCTTGGACAGGGGTACTGAAGCTTTCTTT.

The rearrangement uses TRBV4-1 and TRBJ2-3; TRBD2 might be the D (5 bases). Germline V gene sequence: CDR1 MGHRA, CDR2 YSYEKL. V was shortened by 0 bases and J by 4 bases, with 11 bases between the two germline ends. This CDR3 region has 15 residues. The chain's CDR3 is CASSQERAVPDTQYF. The CDR3 bases are TGCGCCAGCAGCCAAGAGAGGGCAGTTCCAGATACGCAGTATTTT.

In DNA form, the CDR3 reads TGTGCCAGCTCACCTTCCGGAGGGGATGGCTATGGCTACACCTTC. This encodes CASSPSGGDGYGYTF. The V and J genes are TRBV18 and TRBJ1-2, with D perhaps matching TRBD1 (5 bases). The V end was cut by 3 bases, the J end by 4 bases, with 15 bases between. Germline V gives CDR1 KGHSH, CDR2 LQKENI. CDR3 length equals 15 residues.

This rearrangement joins TRBV9 to TRBJ1-1, with TRBD1 matching 11 bases. CDR3 length equals 15 residues. V was clipped by 4 bases and J by 5 bases; unmatched bases: 7. Looked up from germline, CDR1 is SGDLS and CDR2 is YYNGEE. The CDR3: CASSSSRDRGTEAFF. The CDR3 DNA sequence: TGTGCCAGCAGCTCGAGCCGGGACAGGGGGACTGAAGCTTTCTTT.

V is TRBV9 and J is TRBJ1-2; 8 nucleotides line up with TRBD1. V dropped 5 bases and J dropped 9; count of bases not matched to a gene: 9. There are 13 residues in the CDR3. Germline assignment: CDR1 SGDLS and CDR2 YYNGEE. CDR3 sequence (DNA): TGTGCCAGCAGGGGGACAGGCACGGCTCGCTACACCTTC. Protein product: CASRGTGTARYTF. Supplemented by reference TRBV9 and TRBJ1-2, the full variable domain reads DSGVTQTPKHLITATGQRVTLRCSPRSGDLSVYWYQQSLDQGLQFLIQYYNGEERAKGNILERFSAQQFPDLHSELNLSSLELGDSALYFCASRGTGTARYTFGSGTRLTVV.

Written as DNA, the CDR3 is TGTGCCACCAGTGACCTCTACGAGCAGTACTTC. Residues: CATSDLYEQYF. This chain joins TRBV24-1 and TRBJ2-7; no clear D gene. CDR3 size: 11 residues. The germline gives CDR1 KGHDR, CDR2 SFDVKD. V lost 4 bases and J lost 3, with 3 bases in between.

This clone was picked up one time. This chain uses TRBV28 with TRBJ1-1; D perhaps matches TRBD1 (6 bases). Germline CDR1 MDHEN, CDR2 SYDVKM. The V end was cut by 6 bases, the J end by 9 bases, with 17 bases between. CDR3 length equals 13 residues. The CDR3 DNA is TGTGCCAGCAGCACAGGGACCCCAGCCCAAGCTTTCTTT. This encodes CASSTGTPAQAFF.

This clone was found a few times. The chain couples TRBV2 to TRBJ1-4, with TRBD1 identical over 10 bases. This CDR3 region has 14 residues. CDR1 and CDR2 from the germline V gene are SNHLY and FYNNEI. After removal of 9 bases from V and 6 bases from J, the junction contained 7 bases not matched to a gene. CDR3 coding DNA: TGTGCCAGGGGTTCCGGGACAGGGGATGAAAAACTGTTTTTT. Encoded protein: CARGSGTGDEKLFF.

The V and J genes are TRBV20-1 and TRBJ1-2, with TRBD1 matching over 8 bases. CDR1 and CDR2 (germline): DFQATT, SNEGSKA (reference sequence). The junction had 3 bases not matched to a gene; V was cut back by 5 bases and J by 7 bases. The CDR3 runs to 11 residues. CDR3 sequence: CSAFDRGGYTF. The CDR3 DNA sequence: TGCAGTGCTTTCGACAGGGGTGGCTACACCTTC.

The chain has TRBV24-1 and TRBJ1-1; 8 positions match TRBD1. The V segment lost 4 bases and the J segment 8 bases; nucleotides outside the gene matches: 8. Germline-derived CDR1 and CDR2 are KGHDR and SFDVKD. There are 14 residues in the CDR3. CDR3 sequence reads: CATSDAGTGKEAFF. CDR3 nucleotide sequence: TGTGCCACCAGTGACGCTGGGACAGGTAAGGAAGCTTTCTTT.

The J gene is TRBJ1-2, the V gene TRBV3-1 (or the pseudogene TRBV3-2); unclear D gene. The CDR3 is 15 amino acids. Trimming took off 1 base at V and 8 bases at J, with 17 bases between the two ends. Germline V lookup: CDR1 LGHDT, CDR2 YNNKEL (reference sequence). The CDR3 DNA reads TGTGCCAGCAGCCAAGTCCCGGACTCCCAGGAGGGCTACACCTTC. Residues: CASSQVPDSQEGYTF.

The chain carries TRBV18 and TRBJ2-5; a possible D gene is TRBD1 (6 bases). With 0 bases removed from V and 2 bases from J, the gap between germline ends came to 10 bases. Germline CDR1 is KGHSH and CDR2 is LQKENI. The CDR3 loop spans 15 amino acids. The CDR3 region is CASSPPGAAQETQYF. The CDR3 nucleotides read TGTGCCAGCTCACCACCGGGGGCAGCTCAAGAGACCCAGTACTTC.

The chain links TRBV6-2 or TRBV6-3 to TRBJ1-1; D is unclear. Trimming stripped 0 bases from V and 6 bases from J, with 17 bases between. This CDR3 region has 16 residues. Germline V lookup: CDR1 MNHEY, CDR2 SVGEGT. CDR3 nucleotides: TGTGCCAGCAGTTACTCGTCCTCCCCCCAAGCCCCTGAAGCTTTCTTT. This sequence encodes CASSYSSSPQAPEAFF.

This chain links TRBV19 with TRBJ2-3, with D maybe TRBD2 (7 bases). CDR3 size: 13 residues. Trimming took 10 bases from V and 3 from J, leaving 14 bases between them. Germline CDR1 LNHDA, CDR2 SQIVND (reference sequence). In DNA form, the CDR3 reads TGTGCCACGGAGGGGAGGGGGACAGATACGCAGTATTTT. Encoded protein: CATEGRGTDTQYF.

This chain links TRBV9 with TRBJ1-2; tentative D call: TRBD1 (5 bases). The CDR3 is made up of 17 amino acids. CDR1 is SGDLS, CDR2 YYNGEE, per germline. The V and J ends lost 0 bases and 7 bases respectively, with 22 bases between them. The CDR3 spells CASSVDPSPDSSFGYTF. The CDR3 DNA sequence: TGTGCCAGCAGCGTAGATCCCTCACCCGACAGCTCCTTTGGCTACACCTTC.

The chain recombines TRBV5-1 with TRBJ2-7; possibly TRBD2 for D (5 bases). Germline loops: CDR1 SGHRS, CDR2 YFSETQ. The CDR3 is 14 residues long. The V and J ends lost 5 bases and 0 bases respectively, with 12 bases between them. CDR3 DNA sequence: TGCGCCAGCAGAGGTAGCGCCCACTCCTACGAGCAGTACTTC. Protein product: CASRGSAHSYEQYF. The whole variable domain, filled in from reference TRBV5-1 and TRBJ2-7, reads KAGVTQTPRYLIKTRGQQVTLSCSPISGHRSVSWYQQTPGQGLQFLFEYFSETQRNKGNFPGRFSGRQFSNSRSEMNVSTLELGDSALYLCASRGSAHSYEQYFGPGTRLTVT.

The rearrangement uses TRBV14 and TRBJ2-1, with D possibly being TRBD1 (5 bases). Trimming took 5 bases from V and 5 from J, leaving 19 bases between them. Looked up from germline, CDR1 is SGHDN and CDR2 is FVKESK. The CDR3 extends over 16 amino acids. This CDR3 reads CASSSIQHRQHNEQFF. In DNA, the CDR3 is TGTGCCAGCAGCTCCATTCAACATCGACAGCACAATGAGCAGTTCTTC.

The chain links TRBV28 to TRBJ1-4, with a possible D match to TRBD1 (5 bases). V lost 2 bases to trimming and J lost 0 bases, with 10 bases between them. Germline CDR1 MDHEN, CDR2 SYDVKM. The CDR3 length is 16 residues. The CDR3 region is CASSLRQTATNEKLFF. The CDR3 nucleotides are TGTGCCAGCAGTTTAAGACAGACTGCAACTAATGAAAAACTGTTTTTT.

The rearrangement links TRBV19 to TRBJ2-7; 9 positions match TRBD1. The CDR3 is 17 amino acids. V lost 4 bases to trimming and J lost 4 bases; unmatched junction nucleotides: 14. The germline V gene has CDR1 LNHDA and CDR2 SQIVND (reference sequence). CDR3 sequence reads: CASSTKTAGTGRYEQYF. CDR3 coding DNA: TGTGCCAGTAGTACTAAAACCGCCGGGACAGGGCGGTACGAGCAGTACTTC.

This clone has ten or more counts. The V gene is TRBV6-6, the J gene TRBJ2-5; tentative D call: TRBD1 (5 bases). V gave up 1 base and J gave up 5 bases, with 14 bases separating them. This CDR3 has 15 residues. The germline gives CDR1 MNHNY, CDR2 SVGAGI (reference sequence). The CDR3 loop reads CASSYYRTSGETQYF. For the CDR3, the DNA is TGTGCCAGCAGTTACTATAGGACATCTGGGGAGACCCAGTACTTC.

This clone showed up just once. The chain links TRBV28 to TRBJ1-2; D is unclear. V was cut by 2 bases and J by 5 bases, with 9 bases left in between. This CDR3 comprises 13 residues. Germline V gives CDR1 MDHEN, CDR2 SYDVKM. The CDR3 here is CASSLEPTYGYTF. The DNA of the CDR3 is TGTGCCAGCAGTTTAGAGCCCACGTATGGCTACACCTTC.

The gene calls are TRBV6-2 or TRBV6-3 and TRBJ2-1, with TRBD2 matching over 15 bases. Trimming removed 6 bases from V and 14 bases from J; junction bases left unmatched: 5. Per the germline V gene, CDR1 is MNHEY and CDR2 is SVGEGT. The CDR3 contains 13 residues. The DNA of the CDR3 is TGTGCCAGCAGCCCCGGACTAGCGGGGGGGGAGTTCTTC. Its protein is CASSPGLAGGEFF.

This rearrangement joins TRBV19 to TRBJ1-2; tentatively, D is TRBD1 (6 bases). CDR3 length equals 16 residues. Per the germline V gene, CDR1 is LNHDA and CDR2 is SQIVND (reference sequence). The V end was cut by 3 bases, the J end by 0 bases, with 14 bases between. DNA for the CDR3: TGTGCCAGTAGTATTCAGGACAGTCTGACTAACTATGGCTACACCTTC. Its translation is CASSIQDSLTNYGYTF. The full variable domain, rest sourced from reference TRBV19 and TRBJ1-2, is DGGITQSPKYLFRKEGQNVTLSCEQNLNHDAMYWYRQDPGQGLRLIYYSQIVNDFQKGDIAEGYSVSREKKESFPLTVTSAQKNPTAFYLCASSIQDSLTNYGYTFGSGTRLTVV.

This clone has a single count. The chain carries TRBV5-6 and TRBJ1-3; a weak D match, TRBD1 (5 bases). This CDR3 spans 15 amino acids. Trimming removed 3 bases at V and 8 bases at J, with 18 bases between. Germline CDR1 and CDR2: SGHDT and YYEEEE. The chain's CDR3 is CASSSVSQADYTIYF. CDR3 bases: TGTGCCAGCAGCTCAGTGTCACAGGCCGACTACACCATATATTTT.